The entry below describes one T cell receptor beta chain. Its antigen is unidentified. The data are from a study of cytomegalovirus exposure and HLA in healthy donors. Whole-study results and caveats: It was approximately 160 TCR beta chains that were listed as cytomegalovirus-associated.

The CDR3 is 16 amino acids. The primer mix had 60 Vbeta and 13 Jbeta primers. Profiled with immunoSEQ multiplex PCR; TCRdb holds only in-frame clones, not every one. In the table there are 100,000 to 150,000 clones, around 74% of which are singletons. The chain couples TRBV21-1 to TRBJ1-4; TRBD1, the table's D call, was not compared with the DNA. TRBV21-1 is a pseudogene locus. The source of this sequence is a woman aged 45-60 years in good health and CMV-seropositive. Sequencing used PBMCs. The CDR3 region has the DNA TGTGCCAGCAGCAAAGCGGAAGGACAGTACAATGAAAAACTGTTTTTT. It codes for CASSKAEGQYNEKLFF.